This T cell receptor beta chain was recorded in a study of T cell changes during pregnancy in multiple sclerosis. The assay was immunoSEQ multiplex PCR, and TCRdb's table has in-frame clones only and misses some. Here the sample spans about 40,000 clones, roughly nine tenths being singletons. V lost 5 bases, J lost 3 bases, and 3 bases stayed unmatched. CDR1 is MNHEY, CDR2 SMNVEV, per germline (reference sequence). The CDR3 runs to 15 residues. This material consisted of CD8+ T cells from peripheral blood mononuclear cells, taken before pregnancy. The chain couples TRBV27 to TRBJ2-1; 11 bases align to TRBD2. The receptor was derived from a female donor with multiple sclerosis, enrolled in a pregnancy study. The CDR3 DNA is TGTGCCAGCAGTCTGACTAGCGGGAACTACAATGAGCAGTTCTTC. As protein: CASSLTSGNYNEQFF.